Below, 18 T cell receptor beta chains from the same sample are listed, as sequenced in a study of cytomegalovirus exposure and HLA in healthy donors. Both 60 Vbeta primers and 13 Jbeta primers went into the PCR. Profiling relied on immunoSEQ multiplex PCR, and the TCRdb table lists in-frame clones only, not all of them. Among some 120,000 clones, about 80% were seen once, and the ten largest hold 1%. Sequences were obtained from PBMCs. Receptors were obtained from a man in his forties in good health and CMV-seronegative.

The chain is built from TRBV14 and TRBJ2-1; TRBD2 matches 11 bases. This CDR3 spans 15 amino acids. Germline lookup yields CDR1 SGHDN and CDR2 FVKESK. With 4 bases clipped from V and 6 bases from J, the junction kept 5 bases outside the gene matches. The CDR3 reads CASSPTSGSFNEQFF. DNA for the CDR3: TGTGCCAGCAGCCCCACTAGCGGGAGTTTCAATGAGCAGTTCTTC.

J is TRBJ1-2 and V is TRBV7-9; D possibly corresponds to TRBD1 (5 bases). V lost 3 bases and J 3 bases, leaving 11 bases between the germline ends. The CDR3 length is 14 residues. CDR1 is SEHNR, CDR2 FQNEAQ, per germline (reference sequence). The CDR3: CASSLGPGYYGYTF. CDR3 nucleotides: TGTGCCAGCAGCTTGGGGCCAGGGTACTATGGCTACACCTTC. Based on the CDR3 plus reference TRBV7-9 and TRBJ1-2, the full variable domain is DTGVSQNPRHKITKRGQNVTFRCDPISEHNRLYWYRQTLGQGPEFLTYFQNEAQLEKSRLLSDRFSAERPKGSFSTLEIQRTEQGDSAMYLCASSLGPGYYGYTFGSGTRLTVV.

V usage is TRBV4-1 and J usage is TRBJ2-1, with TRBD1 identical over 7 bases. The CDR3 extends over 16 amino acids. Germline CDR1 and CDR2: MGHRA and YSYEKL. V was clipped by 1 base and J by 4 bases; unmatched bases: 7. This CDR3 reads CASSQAGDRAYNEQFF. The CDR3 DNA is TGCGCCAGCAGCCAAGCTGGGGACAGAGCGTACAATGAGCAGTTCTTC.

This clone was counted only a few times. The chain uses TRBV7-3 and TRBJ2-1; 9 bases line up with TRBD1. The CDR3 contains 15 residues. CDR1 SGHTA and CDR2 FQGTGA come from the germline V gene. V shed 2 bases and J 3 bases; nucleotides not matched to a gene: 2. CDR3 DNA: TGTGCCAGCAGCTTAGGGACAGGGATCTACAATGAGCAGTTCTTC. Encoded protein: CASSLGTGIYNEQFF.

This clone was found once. The CDR3 DNA is TGTGCCACCAGCCATTGGAGGAGTGAGCAGTTCTTC. It translates to CATSHWRSEQFF. V gene TRBV15 combines with J gene TRBJ2-1; tentatively, D is TRBD2 (5 bases). The CDR3 length is 12 residues. The germline gives CDR1 LNHNV, CDR2 YYDKDF (reference sequence). The V gene lost 5 bases and the J gene lost 9 bases, with 11 bases spanning the gap.

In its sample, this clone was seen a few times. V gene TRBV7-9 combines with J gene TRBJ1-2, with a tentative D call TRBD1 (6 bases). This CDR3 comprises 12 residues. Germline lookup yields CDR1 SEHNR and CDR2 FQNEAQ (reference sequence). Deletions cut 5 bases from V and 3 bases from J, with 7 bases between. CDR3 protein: CASSAGDYGYTF. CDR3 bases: TGTGCCAGCAGCGCAGGGGACTATGGCTACACCTTC.

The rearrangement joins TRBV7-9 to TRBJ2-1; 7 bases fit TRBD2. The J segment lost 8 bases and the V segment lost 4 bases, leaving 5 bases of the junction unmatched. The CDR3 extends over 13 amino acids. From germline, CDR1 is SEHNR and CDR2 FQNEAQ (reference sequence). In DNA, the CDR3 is TGTGCCAGCAGCTCACTAGCGCGGGATGAGCAGTTCTTC. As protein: CASSSLARDEQFF.

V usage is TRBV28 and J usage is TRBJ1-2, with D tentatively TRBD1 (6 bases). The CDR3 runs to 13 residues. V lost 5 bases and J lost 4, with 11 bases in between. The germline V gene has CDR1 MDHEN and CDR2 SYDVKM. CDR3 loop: CASSQGFLYGYTF. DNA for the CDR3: TGTGCCAGCAGTCAGGGGTTCCTCTATGGCTACACCTTC.

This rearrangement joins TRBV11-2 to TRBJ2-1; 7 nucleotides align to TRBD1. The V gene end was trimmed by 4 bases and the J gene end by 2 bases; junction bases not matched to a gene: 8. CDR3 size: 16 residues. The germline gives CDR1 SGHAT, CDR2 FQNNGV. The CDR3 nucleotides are TGTGCCAGCAGCTACCGGGACAGCAAGACCTACAATGAGCAGTTCTTC. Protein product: CASSYRDSKTYNEQFF. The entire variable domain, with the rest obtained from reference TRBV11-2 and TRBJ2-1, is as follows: EAGVAQSPRYKIIEKRQSVAFWCNPISGHATLYWYQQILGQGPKLLIQFQNNGVVDDSQLPKDRFSAERLKGVDSTLKIQPAKLEDSAVYLCASSYRDSKTYNEQFFGPGTRLTVL.

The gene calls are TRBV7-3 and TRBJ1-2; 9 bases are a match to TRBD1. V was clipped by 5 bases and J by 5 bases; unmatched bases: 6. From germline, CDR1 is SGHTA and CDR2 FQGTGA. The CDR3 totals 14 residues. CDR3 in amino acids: CASSPTGGDYGYTF. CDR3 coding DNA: TGTGCCAGCAGCCCGACAGGGGGAGATTATGGCTACACCTTC.

The CDR3 loop is CASGLAGIHEQYF. The CDR3 DNA is TGTGCCAGCGGACTAGCGGGCATTCACGAGCAGTACTTC. This chain uses TRBV2 with TRBJ2-7; TRBD2 matches at 11 bases. This CDR3 comprises 13 residues. V lost 8 bases to trimming and J lost 5 bases; unmatched junction nucleotides: 5. Germline V gene data show CDR1 as SNHLY and CDR2 as FYNNEI.

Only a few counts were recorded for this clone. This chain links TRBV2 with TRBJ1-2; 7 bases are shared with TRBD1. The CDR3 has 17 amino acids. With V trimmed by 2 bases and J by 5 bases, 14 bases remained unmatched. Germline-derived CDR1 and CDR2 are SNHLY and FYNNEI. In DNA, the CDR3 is TGTGCCAGCAGTGAACTGGGAATCCAGGGGGTGAAGTATGGCTACACCTTC. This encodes CASSELGIQGVKYGYTF.

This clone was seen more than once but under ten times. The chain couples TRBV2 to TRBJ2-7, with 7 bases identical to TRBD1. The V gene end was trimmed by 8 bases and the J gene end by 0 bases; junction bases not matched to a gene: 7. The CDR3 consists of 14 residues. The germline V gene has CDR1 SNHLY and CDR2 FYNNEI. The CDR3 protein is CASQGTVSSYEQYF. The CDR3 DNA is TGTGCCAGCCAGGGGACAGTGAGCTCCTACGAGCAGTACTTC.

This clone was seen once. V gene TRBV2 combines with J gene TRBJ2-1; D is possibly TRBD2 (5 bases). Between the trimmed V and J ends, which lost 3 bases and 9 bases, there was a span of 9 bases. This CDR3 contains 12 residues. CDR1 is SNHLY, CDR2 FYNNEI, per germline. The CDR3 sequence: CASSDPDSEQFF. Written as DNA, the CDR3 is TGTGCCAGCAGTGACCCGGACTCTGAGCAGTTCTTC.

The CDR3 protein is CASHEIRSVYEQYF. The DNA of the CDR3 is TGTGCCAGTCACGAGATTCGCTCCGTCTACGAGCAGTACTTC. The chain recombines TRBV2 with TRBJ2-5; D not certain. The J call is uncertain, as TRBJ2-7 better fits the DNA end. CDR1 and CDR2 from the germline V gene are SNHLY and FYNNEI. The CDR3 loop spans 14 amino acids.

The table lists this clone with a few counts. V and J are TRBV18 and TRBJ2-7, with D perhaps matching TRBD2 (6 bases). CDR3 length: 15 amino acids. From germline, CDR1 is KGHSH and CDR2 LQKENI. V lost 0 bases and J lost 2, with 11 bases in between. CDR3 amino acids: CASSPPGLGTYEQYF. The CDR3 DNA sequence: TGTGCCAGCTCACCACCGGGACTGGGGACCTACGAGCAGTACTTC.

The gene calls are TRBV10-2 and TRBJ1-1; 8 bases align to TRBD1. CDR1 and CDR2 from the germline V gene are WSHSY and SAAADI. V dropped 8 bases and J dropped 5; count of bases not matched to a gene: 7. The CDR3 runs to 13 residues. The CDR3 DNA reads TGCGCCAGCCGCGGGCAGGGGGCAACTGAAGCTTTCTTT. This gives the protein CASRGQGATEAFF.

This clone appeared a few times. The CDR3 spells CASSLFIQAGEQFF. CDR3 DNA: TGTGCCAGCAGCTTATTCATTCAAGCGGGTGAGCAGTTCTTC. This chain joins TRBV7-3 and TRBJ2-1; D perhaps matches TRBD2 (6 bases). The CDR3 covers 14 residues. The V and J ends lost 2 bases and 9 bases respectively, with 14 bases between them. Germline loops: CDR1 SGHTA, CDR2 FQGTGA.